This T cell receptor beta chain was identified in a study of T cells after posttransplantation cyclophosphamide. A marrow graft followed busulfan-fludarabine conditioning, with cyclophosphamide on days +3 and +4. In germline, CDR1 is SGHDN, CDR2 FVKESK. The V segment lost 1 base and the J segment 1 base; nucleotides outside the gene matches: 6. This CDR3 is built from 16 residues. Data came from immunoSEQ multiplex PCR; TCRdb stores just in-frame clones and leaves some out. Among 1,500 to 2,000 clones listed, 67% were seen once. The sample here was CD8+ T cells sorted from PBMCs, taken after allogeneic stem cell transplant with posttransplant cyclophosphamide. The origin of this receptor is a male patient aged 25 to 39 who received an allogeneic stem cell transplant from a related donor, was CMV-positive, and had acute GVHD only. The graft donor may have given rise to some T cells. This chain links TRBV14 with TRBJ2-7; 8 positions match TRBD1. This chain's CDR3 is CASSQGLQGESYEQYF. The CDR3 coding sequence is TGTGCCAGCAGCCAAGGCTTACAGGGGGAGTCCTACGAGCAGTACTTC.